These 30 T cell receptor beta chains were sequenced from one sample in a study of blood T cells in healthy people across ages. Together with a sample-barcoded 5' primer, a J-beta primer mix was included in a second PCR lasting about 7 to 12 cycles. TCRdb itself ran the 5' RACE reads through MiXCR, one entry per CDR3 protein. The table shows about 1.4 million distinct CDR3 sequences, with approximately 60% occurring only once. The sequenced material came from blood. Receptors originate from a man between 18 and 35 years old in good health.

The rearrangement uses TRBV21-1 and TRBJ2-7. Matching the DNA end better, TRBJ2-5 makes the J call doubtful. TRBV21-1 is flagged as a pseudogene. CDR3 size: 16 residues. The CDR3 is CASSRQRRLTKETQYF. The CDR3 DNA follows: TGTGCCAGCAGCCGGCAACGGAGACTGACGAAAGAGACCCAGTACTTC.

This clonotype was counted between two and nine times. The rearrangement uses TRBV12-3 or TRBV12-4 and TRBJ1-2, with TRBD1 matching 7 bases. This CDR3 is 12 amino acids long. Trimming at V came to 6 bases and at J to 7 bases, leaving 5 bases not matched to a gene. The CDR3 region is CASSADRAGYTF. CDR3 sequence (DNA): TGTGCCAGCAGCGCAGACAGGGCTGGCTACACCTTC.

The chain joins TRBV14 to TRBJ2-1; 8 nucleotides match TRBD2. This CDR3 spans 16 amino acids. Germline values: CDR1 SGHDN, CDR2 FVKESK. V lost 3 bases and J lost 8; bases outside the gene matches: 12. The CDR3, as DNA: TGTGCCAGCAGCCACATTAGCGGGACTCCCCGGGATGAGCAGTTCTTC. Its translation is CASSHISGTPRDEQFF.

The chain links TRBV3-1 to TRBJ1-4; D is uncertain. V was cut by 0 bases and J by 0 bases, with 8 bases left in between. This CDR3 has 16 amino acids. CDR1 is LGHDT, CDR2 YNNKEL, per germline (reference sequence). In nucleotides, the CDR3 is TGTGCCAGCAGCCAAGATCTTACAGCAACTAATGAAAAACTGTTTTTT. This translates into CASSQDLTATNEKLFF.

This chain links TRBV2 with TRBJ2-2, with 7 bases matching TRBD1. This CDR3 has 13 amino acids. Germline V gives CDR1 SNHLY, CDR2 FYNNEI. Germline trimming cut 6 bases from V and 9 bases from J; bases unmatched to any gene: 7. The CDR3 sequence: CASRIQGSRELFF. DNA for the CDR3: TGTGCCAGCAGAATACAGGGGAGCAGGGAGCTGTTTTTT. The full variable domain, in which reference TRBV2 and TRBJ2-2 provide the parts outside the CDR3, is EPEVTQTPSHQVTQMGQEVILRCVPISNHLYFYWYRQILGQKVEFLVSFYNNEISEKSEIFDDQFSVERPDGSNFTLKIRSTKLEDSAMYFCASRIQGSRELFFGEGSRLTVL.

In this sample, this clonotype turned up once. V is TRBV11-2 and J is TRBJ1-1, with TRBD1 matching over 12 bases. CDR1 and CDR2 (germline): SGHAT, FQNNGV. This CDR3 is 17 amino acids long. The V gene end was trimmed by 10 bases and the J gene end by 3 bases; junction bases not matched to a gene: 15. CDR3 sequence: CATKLGTGGIGYTEAFF. CDR3 nucleotides: TGTGCCACCAAGCTCGGGACAGGGGGCATCGGGTACACTGAAGCTTTCTTT.

This clonotype was counted a few times. CDR3 in amino acids: CASSVEAGAGSYEQYF. In DNA, the CDR3 is TGTGCCAGCAGCGTAGAAGCTGGAGCGGGGTCCTACGAGCAGTACTTC. This chain connects TRBV9 to TRBJ2-7; TRBD2 matches at 7 bases. J was trimmed by 1 base and V by 0 bases; bases with no gene match: 7. Germline-derived CDR1 and CDR2 are SGDLS and YYNGEE. This CDR3 spans 16 amino acids.

The CDR3 DNA is TGTGCCAGCAGTGGGCCCGCGGGTTCCCGTAACACCATATATTTT. Protein: CASSGPAGSRNTIYF. The rearrangement links TRBV2 to TRBJ1-3, with D hard to call. Germline V lookup: CDR1 SNHLY, CDR2 FYNNEI. Trimming removed 4 bases at V and 7 bases at J, with 17 bases between. The CDR3 length is 15 residues.

The chain uses TRBV20-1 and TRBJ2-1, with no clear D. Deletions cut 1 base from V and 9 bases from J, with 13 bases between. Germline lookup yields CDR1 DFQATT and CDR2 SNEGSKA (reference sequence). The CDR3 loop spans 13 amino acids. The CDR3 loop reads CSARAPHYGEQFF. CDR3 bases: TGCAGTGCTAGAGCCCCCCACTATGGTGAGCAGTTCTTC.

The chain couples TRBV29-1 to TRBJ2-3; 7 bases agree with TRBD1. Trimming at V came to 7 bases and at J to 5 bases, leaving 6 bases not matched to a gene. CDR3 length equals 12 residues. Germline V gives CDR1 SQVTM, CDR2 ANQGSEA. In DNA, the CDR3 is TGCAGCGCGGGGACAGCCAGAGATACGCAGTATTTT. This encodes CSAGTARDTQYF.

The chain carries TRBV24-1 and TRBJ2-1; 9 bases fit TRBD2. J gave up 12 bases and V 4 bases, and 12 bases lay outside the gene matches. The CDR3 contains 15 residues. Germline CDR1 and CDR2: KGHDR and SFDVKD. The CDR3 DNA reads as TGTGCCACCAGTGAACTTTGGACTAGCGAGACCAGGCAGTTCTTC. Translated: CATSELWTSETRQFF.

The V and J genes are TRBV20-1 and TRBJ2-4; D call uncertain. Trimming took 3 bases from V and 6 from J, leaving 15 bases between them. Germline loops: CDR1 DFQATT, CDR2 SNEGSKA (reference sequence). This CDR3 comprises 14 residues. The DNA for the CDR3 is TGCAGTGCTAGTGTGGTTGAGCGATTAAACATTCAGTACTTC. It is translated as CSASVVERLNIQYF.

This clonotype was seen a handful of times. CDR3 nucleotides: TGTGCCAGCAGTTTGAGCGCGGGGTTCTACGAGCAGTACTTC. Its translation: CASSLSAGFYEQYF. The V gene is TRBV12-3 or TRBV12-4, the J gene TRBJ2-7, with D possibly TRBD2 on 6 matching bases. V was trimmed by 3 bases and J by 3 bases, leaving 12 bases between them. The CDR3 loop spans 14 amino acids.

This chain joins TRBV20-1 and TRBJ1-1, with a tentative D call TRBD1 (5 bases). This CDR3 is 14 amino acids long. Per the germline V gene, CDR1 is DFQATT and CDR2 is SNEGSKA (reference sequence). V dropped 2 bases and J dropped 11 bases, with 21 bases sitting between them. CDR3 in amino acids: CSARRDSGGLGAFF. DNA for the CDR3: TGCAGTGCTAGACGTGATTCGGGGGGACTAGGGGCTTTCTTT.

This clonotype has more than one count but fewer than ten. CDR3 nucleotides: TGCGCCAGCAGTCTTCAGGCAGTGAGGGCCAAAAACATTCAGTACTTC. Its protein product is CASSLQAVRAKNIQYF. V gene TRBV5-1 combines with J gene TRBJ2-4; D is unresolved. V was cut by 5 bases and J by 1 base, with 16 bases left in between. Germline CDR1 reads SGHRS; CDR2 reads YFSETQ. This CDR3 has 16 amino acids.

Here the CDR3 reads CASDLFGSDEYNEQFF. The CDR3 region has the DNA TGTGCCAGCGATTTGTTTGGCTCAGACGAGTACAATGAGCAGTTCTTC. This chain uses TRBV6-2 or TRBV6-3 with TRBJ2-1; D ambiguous. The CDR3 extends over 16 amino acids. CDR1 and CDR2 (germline): MNHEY, SVGEGT. V shed 8 bases and J shed 4 bases, with 21 bases lying between them.

The rearrangement links TRBV4-1 to TRBJ2-1; 7 bases align to TRBD2. Germline V gene lookup returns CDR1 MGHRA and CDR2 YSYEKL. This CDR3 is 15 amino acids long. The V segment lost 3 bases and the J segment 3 bases; nucleotides outside the gene matches: 5. The CDR3: CASSHRDYRYNEQFF. The CDR3 region has the DNA TGCGCCAGCAGCCACAGGGACTACCGCTACAATGAGCAGTTCTTC.

The V gene is TRBV12-3 or TRBV12-4, the J gene TRBJ2-1; no firm D call. The CDR3 contains 14 residues. Trimming pared 1 base from V and 8 bases from J, leaving 12 bases between. CDR3 amino acids: CASSLGASGHEQFF. The DNA of the CDR3 is TGTGCCAGCAGTTTAGGGGCTAGTGGACATGAGCAGTTCTTC.

This clonotype turned up a few times. The rearrangement joins TRBV20-1 to TRBJ2-1; TRBD2 matches at 15 bases. The CDR3 loop spans 16 amino acids. The germline gives CDR1 DFQATT, CDR2 SNEGSKA (reference sequence). V was clipped by 6 bases and J by 8 bases; unmatched bases: 11. The chain's CDR3 is CSAGTSGRYPGDEQFF. Written as DNA, the CDR3 is TGCAGTGCAGGGACTAGCGGGAGGTATCCAGGTGATGAGCAGTTCTTC.

The V call is TRBV5-1, the J call TRBJ1-3; D gene uncertain. This CDR3 has 14 amino acids. In germline, CDR1 is SGHRS, CDR2 YFSETQ. Trimming left V 4 bases short and J 0 bases short, with 8 bases between. The CDR3 region is CASSHADSGNTIYF. CDR3 coding DNA: TGCGCCAGCAGCCATGCCGACTCTGGAAACACCATATATTTT.

In its sample, this clonotype was seen a few times. The V gene is TRBV6-2 or TRBV6-3, the J gene TRBJ1-5; D gene unclear. The CDR3 consists of 14 residues. Germline CDR1 and CDR2: MNHEY and SVGEGT. V lost 5 bases to trimming and J lost 2 bases, with 10 bases between them. The CDR3 bases are TGTGCCAGCAGTCAGCGAGGAGGCAATCAGCCCCAGCATTTT. It encodes CASSQRGGNQPQHF.

This chain links TRBV29-1 with TRBJ1-1; D is perhaps TRBD1 (5 bases). The CDR3 covers 11 residues. Trimming left V 7 bases short and J 6 bases short, with 12 bases between. The germline V gene encodes CDR1 SQVTM and CDR2 ANQGSEA. The CDR3 bases are TGCAGCGCGCTGACAGCCCCTGAAGCTTTCTTT. Translating it yields CSALTAPEAFF.

The chain combines TRBV9 with TRBJ2-7; D ambiguous. Trimming pared 3 bases from V and 2 bases from J, leaving 12 bases between. Germline V gives CDR1 SGDLS, CDR2 YYNGEE. The CDR3 runs to 14 residues. CDR3 nucleotides: TGTGCCAGCAGCGCCAACTCGCCCACCTACGAGCAGTACTTC. Its protein product is CASSANSPTYEQYF.

V and J are TRBV10-3 and TRBJ2-7; 10 bases are a match to TRBD2. The V segment lost 0 bases and the J segment 0 bases; nucleotides outside the gene matches: 5. Germline values: CDR1 ENHRY, CDR2 SYGVKD. The CDR3 loop spans 17 amino acids. In nucleotides, the CDR3 is TGTGCCATCAGTGAGTCATTTGGGACTAGCGTCTCCTACGAGCAGTACTTC. Translated, it gives CAISESFGTSVSYEQYF.

J is TRBJ2-5 and V is TRBV5-1; D is possibly TRBD1 (6 bases). The germline CDR1 and CDR2 sequences are SGHRS and YFSETQ. This CDR3 region has 14 residues. The V end was cut by 0 bases, the J end by 3 bases, with 9 bases between. In DNA form, the CDR3 reads TGCGCCAGCAGCTTGGGGACAGCTGAAGAGACCCAGTACTTC. Translating it yields CASSLGTAEETQYF.

The CDR3 region has the DNA TGTGCCAGCAGTTTAATACAGGGCGGCGGCTACACCTTC. Amino acid sequence: CASSLIQGGGYTF. The chain is built from TRBV28 and TRBJ1-2; possibly TRBD1 for D (6 bases). The germline CDR1 and CDR2 sequences are MDHEN and SYDVKM. V lost 2 bases and J lost 8, with 12 bases in between. The CDR3 totals 13 residues.

The V gene is TRBV6-1, the J gene TRBJ1-2; a weak D match, TRBD1 (5 bases). V was shortened by 2 bases and J by 5 bases, with 9 bases between the two germline ends. In germline, CDR1 is MNHNS, CDR2 SASEGT. The CDR3 spans 13 residues. The CDR3 coding sequence is TGTGCCAGCAGTGAATGGGCAGGGTATGGCTACACCTTC. Translating gives CASSEWAGYGYTF.

The V and J genes are TRBV7-2 and TRBJ2-1, with a tentative D call TRBD2 (6 bases). The V end was cut by 8 bases, the J end by 7 bases, with 24 bases between. The CDR3 runs 16 residues. Germline values: CDR1 SGHTA, CDR2 FQGNSA. The CDR3 loop is CASGIAAPPALNEQFF. CDR3 coding DNA: TGTGCCAGCGGCATAGCGGCCCCACCCGCCTTGAATGAGCAGTTCTTC.

The chain joins TRBV29-1 to TRBJ1-1; no firm D call. The germline CDR1 and CDR2 sequences are SQVTM and ANQGSEA. CDR3 length equals 11 residues. V was clipped by 1 base and J by 5 bases, with 5 bases between them. The CDR3: CSVEVLTEAFF. The CDR3 DNA sequence: TGCAGCGTTGAAGTTTTGACTGAAGCTTTCTTT.

The chain has TRBV6-6 and TRBJ2-2; D is unresolved. The V end lost 5 bases, the J end lost 6 bases, and 4 bases lay between the germline ends. The CDR3 runs 11 residues. Germline lookup yields CDR1 MNHNY and CDR2 SVGAGI (reference sequence). In nucleotides, the CDR3 is TGTGCCAGCAGTGAAGCCGGGGAGCTGTTTTTT. This encodes CASSEAGELFF.